Listed here are 29 T cell receptor beta chains from one sample, sequenced in a study of cytomegalovirus exposure and HLA in healthy donors. It was with 60 Vbeta and 13 Jbeta primers that the PCR ran. TCRdb's copy holds only in-frame clones and misses some; the assay was immunoSEQ multiplex PCR. The sample has 35,000 to 45,000 clones. The sequencing input was PBMCs. These receptor sequences come from a male donor in good health and CMV-seronegative.

This sequence joins TRBV19 and TRBJ1-1; unclear D gene. This CDR3 has 12 amino acids. Germline V lookup: CDR1 LNHDA, CDR2 SQIVND (reference sequence). Trimming cost V 5 bases and J 1 base, with 5 bases left between them. As DNA, the CDR3 is TGTGCCAGTAGTTTCAGGAACACTGAAGCTTTCTTT. The encoded protein is CASSFRNTEAFF.

The chain links TRBV2 to TRBJ2-5; 8 positions match TRBD1. The J call may be incorrect, as the DNA end agrees better with TRBJ2-7. This CDR3 has 14 amino acids. Germline assignment: CDR1 SNHLY and CDR2 FYNNEI. The CDR3 sequence: CASSRTGGSYEQYF. CDR3 DNA: TGTGCCAGCAGCAGAACAGGGGGCTCCTACGAGCAGTACTTC.

J is TRBJ2-7 and V is TRBV11-2, with 8 bases that match TRBD2. Per germline, CDR1 SGHAT and CDR2 FQNNGV. The junction had 6 bases not matched to a gene; V was cut back by 5 bases and J by 0 bases. The CDR3 covers 15 residues. This CDR3 is CASSPSGGTSYEQYF. CDR3 nucleotides: TGTGCCAGCAGCCCGAGCGGGGGCACCTCCTACGAGCAGTACTTC.

This rearrangement joins TRBV2 to TRBJ2-7, with unresolved D. V lost 2 bases to trimming and J lost 2 bases, with 4 bases between them. The CDR3 consists of 12 residues. Germline CDR1 SNHLY, CDR2 FYNNEI. CDR3 bases: TGTGCCAGCAGTGAAACAGCCTACGAGCAGTACTTC. Translated, it gives CASSETAYEQYF.

The chain joins TRBV9 to TRBJ2-6; D gene unclear. CDR1 is SGDLS and CDR2 is YYNGEE in the germline V gene. V dropped 3 bases and J dropped 1 base, with 5 bases sitting between them. This CDR3 contains 14 residues. CDR3 coding DNA: TGTGCCAGCAGCGCAACATCTGGGGCCAACGTCCTGACTTTC. The encoded protein is CASSATSGANVLTF.

The chain has TRBV13 and TRBJ2-7; D is possibly TRBD1 (5 bases). This CDR3 spans 13 amino acids. V was cut by 0 bases and J by 3 bases, with 6 bases left in between. CDR1 is PRHDT, CDR2 FYEKMQ, per germline (reference sequence). CDR3 in amino acids: CASSLGRVYEQYF. In DNA, the CDR3 is TGTGCCAGCAGCTTAGGCAGGGTCTACGAGCAGTACTTC.

The genes are TRBV6-1 and TRBJ1-4, with D hard to call. CDR1 is MNHNS, CDR2 SASEGT, per germline. The CDR3 has 16 residues. Trimming took off 1 base at V and 0 bases at J, with 9 bases between the two ends. This chain's CDR3 is CASSEGNRATNEKLFF. CDR3 nucleotide sequence: TGTGCCAGCAGTGAAGGAAATAGAGCAACTAATGAAAAACTGTTTTTT.

The chain joins TRBV6-5 to TRBJ2-7, with D possibly matching TRBD1 (6 bases). Trimming removed 1 base from V and 3 bases from J, with 10 bases in between. The CDR3 runs 14 residues. Germline loops: CDR1 MNHEY, CDR2 SVGAGI. The CDR3 sequence: CASSYWTEGYEQYF. The DNA for the CDR3 is TGTGCCAGCAGTTACTGGACAGAGGGCTACGAGCAGTACTTC.

The J gene is TRBJ1-1, the V gene TRBV5-1, with a tentative D call TRBD1 (5 bases). V lost 4 bases and J 5 bases, leaving 15 bases between the germline ends. Per germline, CDR1 SGHRS and CDR2 YFSETQ. The CDR3 spans 14 residues. The CDR3 DNA sequence: TGCGCCAGCAGCCCCTGGGCGGGGGGTACTGAAGCTTTCTTT. Translated: CASSPWAGGTEAFF.

CDR3: CASSIRWGRAFF. DNA of the CDR3: TGTGCCAGTAGTATTCGGTGGGGGCGAGCTTTCTTT. V gene TRBV19 combines with J gene TRBJ1-1, with a tentative D call TRBD1 (6 bases). Per germline, CDR1 LNHDA and CDR2 SQIVND (reference sequence). This CDR3 has 12 residues. Trimming took 3 bases from V and 10 from J, leaving 12 bases between them.

CDR3 bases: TGTGCCAGCAGCCAAGATCTAGGACAGCCCTATGGCTACACCTTC. As protein: CASSQDLGQPYGYTF. This chain joins TRBV4-2 and TRBJ1-2; TRBD1 is a possible D gene (6 bases). Germline CDR1 is LGHNA and CDR2 is YNFKEQ. V was clipped by 0 bases and J by 4 bases, with 12 bases between them. The length of the CDR3 is 15 residues.

The chain uses TRBV13 and TRBJ2-5; 7 bases map to TRBD2. Germline CDR1 PRHDT, CDR2 FYEKMQ (reference sequence). The CDR3 sequence is 14 residues long. V trimming: 5 bases; J trimming: 0 bases; junction bases outside the gene matches: 3. CDR3 residues: CASSATSDQETQYF. The CDR3 nucleotides are TGTGCCAGCAGCGCTACTAGCGACCAAGAGACCCAGTACTTC.

The V call is TRBV7-9, the J call TRBJ1-6, with D unclear. Germline CDR1 and CDR2: SEHNR and FQNEAQ (reference sequence). CDR3 size: 14 residues. Trimming stripped 1 base from V and 9 bases from J, with 10 bases between. CDR3 DNA: TGTGCCAGCAGCTTAGAAGGCCCGGGTTCACCCCTCCACTTT. Its protein product is CASSLEGPGSPLHF.

Concerning this clone: Other DNA sequences of this sample code for an identical CDR3. This chain connects TRBV28 to TRBJ1-5, with D hard to call. CDR1 is MDHEN, CDR2 SYDVKM, per germline. V dropped 6 bases and J dropped 0 bases, with 12 bases sitting between them. CDR3 size: 15 residues. In DNA, the CDR3 is TGTGCCAGCAGCCCGACGGGAGATAGCAATCAGCCCCAGCATTTT. Residues: CASSPTGDSNQPQHF.

The rearrangement joins TRBV5-1 to TRBJ2-1; weak D call: TRBD1 (5 bases). Germline-derived CDR1 and CDR2 are SGHRS and YFSETQ. The CDR3 has 16 residues. V gave up 4 bases and J gave up 2 bases, with 16 bases separating them. In DNA form, the CDR3 reads TGCGCCAGCAGCGTATACAGGCGCTCGACCTACAATGAGCAGTTCTTC. Residues: CASSVYRRSTYNEQFF.

The chain carries TRBV23-1 and TRBJ1-2; 9 bases are a match to TRBD1. TRBV23-1 is filed as an ORF, its function uncertain. J gave up 3 bases and V 3 bases, and 5 bases lay outside the gene matches. The CDR3 length is 15 residues. The DNA for the CDR3 is TGCGCCAGCAGTCAGTTCCACAGGGGGCACTATGGCTACACCTTC. As protein: CASSQFHRGHYGYTF.

The rearrangement uses TRBV27 and TRBJ2-1, with a tentative D call TRBD2 (5 bases). Germline values: CDR1 MNHEY, CDR2 SMNVEV (reference sequence). The length of the CDR3 is 12 residues. V lost 2 bases, J lost 7 bases, and 6 bases lay in between. The CDR3 loop is CASSLTRNEQFF. CDR3 DNA: TGTGCCAGCAGTTTAACTAGAAATGAGCAGTTCTTC.

The chain couples TRBV5-1 to TRBJ2-3, with D possibly TRBD1 on 6 matching bases. The CDR3 length is 14 residues. Trimming cost V 3 bases and J 1 base, with 9 bases left between them. The germline V gene encodes CDR1 SGHRS and CDR2 YFSETQ. CDR3 sequence (DNA): TGCGCCAGCAGCTCCCCAGGGGGCACAGATACGCAGTATTTT. The encoded protein is CASSSPGGTDTQYF.

The chain recombines TRBV18 with TRBJ1-1; unclear D gene. CDR1 and CDR2 (germline): KGHSH, LQKENI. The V end was cut by 6 bases, the J end by 4 bases, with 12 bases between. The CDR3 consists of 13 residues. The CDR3 region is CASSRRESTEAFF. DNA of the CDR3: TGTGCCAGCTCGCGGAGGGAGTCCACTGAAGCTTTCTTT.

The chain combines TRBV7-9 with TRBJ1-6, with a tentative D call TRBD1 (5 bases). This CDR3 has 17 residues. V was cut by 5 bases and J by 7 bases, with 21 bases left in between. The germline CDR1 and CDR2 sequences are SEHNR and FQNEAQ (reference sequence). CDR3: CASSVYVGVNTNSPLHF. For the CDR3, the DNA is TGTGCCAGCAGCGTATATGTAGGGGTCAACACGAATTCACCCCTCCACTTT.

This chain joins TRBV2 and TRBJ1-2; D possibly corresponds to TRBD1 (6 bases). Trimming stripped 5 bases from V and 8 bases from J, with 18 bases between. The CDR3 is 14 amino acids. Germline assignment: CDR1 SNHLY and CDR2 FYNNEI. The CDR3 nucleotides are TGTGCCAGCAGTTTGCACAGGGAAAGGGAGGGCTACACCTTC. This encodes CASSLHREREGYTF.

J is TRBJ1-5 and V is TRBV6-5; tentatively, D is TRBD1 (5 bases). V lost 1 base and J lost 6, with 10 bases in between. Per the germline V gene, CDR1 is MNHEY and CDR2 is SVGAGI. The CDR3 runs 14 residues. In nucleotides, the CDR3 is TGTGCCAGCAGTTACTACGGGAGGGGTCAGCCCCAGCATTTT. Protein product: CASSYYGRGQPQHF.

The chain recombines TRBV7-3 with TRBJ1-1, with no clear D. The CDR3 sequence is 12 residues long. The V gene's germline CDR1 is SGHTA and CDR2 FQGTGA. The V and J ends lost 5 bases and 7 bases respectively, with 11 bases between them. The CDR3 nucleotides read TGTGCCAGCAGCAGGCCCGGCGGTGAAGCTTTCTTT. It is translated as CASSRPGGEAFF. The full variable domain, rest sourced from reference TRBV7-3 and TRBJ1-1, is GAGVSQTPSNKVTEKGKYVELRCDPISGHTALYWYRQSLGQGPEFLIYFQGTGAADDSGLPNDRFFAVRPEGSVSTLKIQRTERGDSAVYLCASSRPGGEAFFGQGTRLTVV.

The rearrangement links TRBV9 to TRBJ2-3, with a tentative D call TRBD2 (6 bases). The germline V gene has CDR1 SGDLS and CDR2 YYNGEE. The germline V and J ends were trimmed by 0 bases and 6 bases, with 14 bases remaining between them. The CDR3 totals 15 residues. DNA for the CDR3: TGTGCCAGCAGCGTAGACGGGGGAGAGTGGGATACGCAGTATTTT. Its translation: CASSVDGGEWDTQYF.

The chain combines TRBV11-2 with TRBJ2-6, with TRBD1 matching over 7 bases. Germline V gene data show CDR1 as SGHAT and CDR2 as FQNNGV. With V trimmed by 1 base and J by 0 bases, 6 bases remained unmatched. The CDR3 runs to 18 residues. The CDR3 loop reads CASSLAGTAYSGANVLTF. The CDR3 DNA sequence: TGTGCCAGCAGCTTAGCGGGGACAGCTTACTCTGGGGCCAACGTCCTGACTTTC.

V is TRBV4-1 and J is TRBJ2-7, with TRBD1 matching 7 bases. Trimming removed 3 bases from V and 0 bases from J; junction bases left unmatched: 8. Germline V gives CDR1 MGHRA, CDR2 YSYEKL. The CDR3 spans 16 residues. CDR3 amino acids: CASSHDGTANSYEQYF. As DNA, the CDR3 is TGCGCCAGCAGCCACGACGGGACAGCTAACTCCTACGAGCAGTACTTC.

The genes are TRBV7-7 and TRBJ2-2, with 8 bases lining up with TRBD1. Trimming cost V 10 bases and J 3 bases; bases outside gene matches: 4. The CDR3 is made up of 13 amino acids. Germline values: CDR1 SSHAT, CDR2 FNYEAQ (reference sequence). CDR3 bases: TGTGCCACCGGGACAGGATACACCGGGGAGCTGTTTTTT. Its protein product is CATGTGYTGELFF.

V usage is TRBV6-5 and J usage is TRBJ1-4; D is undetermined. V was pared by 1 base and J by 0 bases, with 3 bases between. Germline lookup yields CDR1 MNHEY and CDR2 SVGAGI. The CDR3 extends over 14 amino acids. The CDR3 nucleotides read TGTGCCAGCAGTTACTTATCAACTAATGAAAAACTGTTTTTT. It specifies CASSYLSTNEKLFF.

The rearrangement uses TRBV7-9 and TRBJ2-4; D might be TRBD2 (7 bases). The CDR3 loop spans 15 amino acids. The germline gives CDR1 SEHNR, CDR2 FQNEAQ (reference sequence). The V and J ends lost 1 base and 7 bases respectively, with 14 bases between them. CDR3 sequence reads: CASSLEGGLMNIQYF. The CDR3 nucleotides are TGTGCCAGCAGCTTAGAGGGGGGGCTTATGAACATTCAGTACTTC.